This TCR beta chain appears in the sequencing data of a study of blood T cell repertoires in COVID-19. This clone has just a few counts. Participants came from some 23 US areas, aged about 18 to 95 years. Cohort placement rested on clinical history that participants reported themselves. Two negative PCRs, clearance, or symptom resolution were required of recovered Cohort 3 donors. In the original workflow: Counts of nucleated cells, estimated from reference gene primer amplification, were obtained. Using immunoSEQ multiplex PCR, the repertoire was profiled, and TCRdb retains in-frame clones only, with some absent. V and J calls and clone size are those listed in that table; D and trimming were worked out from the DNA. Of 200,000 or so clones listed, 70% to 90% are singletons. The CDR3 length is 13 residues. Germline values: CDR1 MGHRA, CDR2 YSYEKL. The ends were cut back, 1 base at V and 6 bases at J, with 7 bases in the middle.

This receptor was obtained from a man aged 25-45 years who had recovered from COVID-19. Material: PBMCs or T cells enriched from blood (not recorded which). V gene TRBV4-1 combines with J gene TRBJ1-5, with D unresolved. CDR3 DNA: TGCGCCAGCAGCCAAGGGCTAGGTCAGCCCCAGCATTTT. It encodes CASSQGLGQPQHF.